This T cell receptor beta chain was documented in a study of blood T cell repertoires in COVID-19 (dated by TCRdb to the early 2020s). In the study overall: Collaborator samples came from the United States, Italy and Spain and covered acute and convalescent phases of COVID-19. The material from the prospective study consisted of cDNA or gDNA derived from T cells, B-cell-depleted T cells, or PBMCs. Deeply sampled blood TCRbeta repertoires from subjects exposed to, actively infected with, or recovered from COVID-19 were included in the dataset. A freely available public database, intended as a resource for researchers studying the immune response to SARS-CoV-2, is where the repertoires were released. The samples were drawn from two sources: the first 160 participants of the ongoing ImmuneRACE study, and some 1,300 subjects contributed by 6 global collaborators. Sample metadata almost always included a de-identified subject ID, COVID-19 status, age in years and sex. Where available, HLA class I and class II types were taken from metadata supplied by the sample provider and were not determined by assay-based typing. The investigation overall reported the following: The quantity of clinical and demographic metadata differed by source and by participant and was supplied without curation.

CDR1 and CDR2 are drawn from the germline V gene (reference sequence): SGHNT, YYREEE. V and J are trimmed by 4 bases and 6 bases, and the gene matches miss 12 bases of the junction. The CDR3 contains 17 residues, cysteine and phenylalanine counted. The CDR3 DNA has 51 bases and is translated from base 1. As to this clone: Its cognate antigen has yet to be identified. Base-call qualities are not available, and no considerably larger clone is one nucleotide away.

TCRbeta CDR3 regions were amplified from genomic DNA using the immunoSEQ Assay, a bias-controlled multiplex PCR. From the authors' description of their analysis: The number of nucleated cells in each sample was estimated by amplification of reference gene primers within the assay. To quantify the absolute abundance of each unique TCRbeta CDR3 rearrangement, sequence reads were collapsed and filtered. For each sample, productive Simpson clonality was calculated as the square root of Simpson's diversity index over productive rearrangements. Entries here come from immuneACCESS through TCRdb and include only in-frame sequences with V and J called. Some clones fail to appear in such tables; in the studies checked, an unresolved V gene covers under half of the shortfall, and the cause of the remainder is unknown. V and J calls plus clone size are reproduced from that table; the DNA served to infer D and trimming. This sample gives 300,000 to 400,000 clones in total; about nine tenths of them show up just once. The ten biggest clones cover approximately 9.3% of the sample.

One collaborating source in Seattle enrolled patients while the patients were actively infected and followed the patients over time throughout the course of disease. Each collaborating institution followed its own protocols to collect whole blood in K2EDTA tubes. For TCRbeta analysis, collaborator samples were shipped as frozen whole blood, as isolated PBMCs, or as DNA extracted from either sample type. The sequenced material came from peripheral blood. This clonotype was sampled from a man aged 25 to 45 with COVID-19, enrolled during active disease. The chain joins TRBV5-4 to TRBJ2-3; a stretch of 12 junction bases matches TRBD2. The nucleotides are TGTGCCAGCAGCCCGCCGACTAGCGGGAGTTCCGTCGATACGCAGTATTTT. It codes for CASSPPTSGSSVDTQYF. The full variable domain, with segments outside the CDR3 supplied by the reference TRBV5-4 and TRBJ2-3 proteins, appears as ETGVTQSPTHLIKTRGQQVTLRCSSQSGHNTVSWYQQALGQGPQFIFQYYREEENGRGNFPPRFSGLQFPNYSSELNVNALELDDSALYLCASSPPTSGSSVDTQYFGPGTRLTVL.